The sample holds one count of the clone carrying this T cell receptor beta chain. The data originate from a study of blood T cell repertoires in COVID-19. Assay: immunoSEQ multiplex PCR; the TCRdb copy retains only in-frame clones and omits some. The table has about 210,000 clones, 86% seen once. The sequence derives from a woman in her 70s with acute or convalescent COVID-19. The sample consisted of peripheral blood.

CDR3 amino acids: CASSLSESEQYF. The DNA for the CDR3 is TGCGCCAGCAGCTTATCCGAGAGTGAGCAGTACTTC. The genes are TRBV5-1 and TRBJ2-7; D not certain. The germline V gene has CDR1 SGHRS and CDR2 YFSETQ. The V gene lost 2 bases and the J gene lost 7 bases, with 10 bases spanning the gap. This CDR3 has 12 amino acids.